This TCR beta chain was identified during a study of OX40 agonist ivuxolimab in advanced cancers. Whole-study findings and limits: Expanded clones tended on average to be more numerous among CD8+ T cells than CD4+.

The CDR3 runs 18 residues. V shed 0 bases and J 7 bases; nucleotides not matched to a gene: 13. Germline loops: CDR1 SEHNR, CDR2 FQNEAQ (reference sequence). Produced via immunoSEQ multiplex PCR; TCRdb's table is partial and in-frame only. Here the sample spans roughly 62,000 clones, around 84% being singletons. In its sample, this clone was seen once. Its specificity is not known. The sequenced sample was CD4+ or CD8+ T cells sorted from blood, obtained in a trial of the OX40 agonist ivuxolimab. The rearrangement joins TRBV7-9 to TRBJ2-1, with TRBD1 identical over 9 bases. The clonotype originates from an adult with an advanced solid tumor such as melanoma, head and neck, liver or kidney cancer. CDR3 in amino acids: CASSLAIGGTGYVNEQFF. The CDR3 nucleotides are TGTGCCAGCAGCTTAGCTATAGGGGGGACAGGGTACGTTAATGAGCAGTTCTTC.